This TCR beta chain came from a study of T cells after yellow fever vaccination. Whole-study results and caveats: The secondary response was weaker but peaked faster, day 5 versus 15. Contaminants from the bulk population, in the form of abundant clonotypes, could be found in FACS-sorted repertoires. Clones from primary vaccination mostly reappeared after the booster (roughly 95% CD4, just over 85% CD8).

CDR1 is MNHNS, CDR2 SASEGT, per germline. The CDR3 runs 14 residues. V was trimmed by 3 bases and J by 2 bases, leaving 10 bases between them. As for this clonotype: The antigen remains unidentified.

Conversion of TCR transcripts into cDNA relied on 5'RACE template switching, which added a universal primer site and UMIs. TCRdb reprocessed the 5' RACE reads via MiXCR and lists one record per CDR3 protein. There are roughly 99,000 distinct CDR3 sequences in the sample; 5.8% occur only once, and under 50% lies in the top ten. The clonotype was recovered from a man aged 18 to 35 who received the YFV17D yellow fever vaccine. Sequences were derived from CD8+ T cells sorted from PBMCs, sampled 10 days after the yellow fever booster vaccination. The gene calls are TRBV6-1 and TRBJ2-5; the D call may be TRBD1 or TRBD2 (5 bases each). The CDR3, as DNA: TGTGCCAGCAGTGACCCGGGACGGCAAGAGACCCAGTACTTC. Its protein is CASSDPGRQETQYF.